The rows below give T cell receptor beta chains drawn from one sample of a study of Tregs in tolerant kidney transplant recipients. The method was immunoSEQ multiplex PCR; TCRdb's version includes in-frame clones alone and lacks a portion of them. The sample carries about 240,000 clones, about 80% recorded once. The sequenced sample consisted of CD4+ T cells from blood. All receptors derive from a human donor in good health. CDR3s include the opening cysteine and the closing phenylalanine or tryptophan. D genes are given only for firm matches. Size is omitted from some rows. Given values are once, few, many or a class for expanded clones.

v_gene: TRBV10-3
abundance: -
d_gene: -
j_gene: TRBJ2-1
CDR3aa: CAISETLLDEQFF
CDR3nt: TGTGCCATCAGTGAAACGTTGCTCGATGAGCAGTTCTTC

v_gene: TRBV18
abundance: -
d_gene: TRBD2
j_gene: TRBJ2-3
CDR3aa: CASSPFGLAADTQYF
CDR3nt: TGTGCCAGCTCACCCTTCGGGCTAGCGGCCGATACGCAGTATTTT

v_gene: TRBV2
abundance: few
d_gene: -
j_gene: TRBJ1-5
CDR3aa: CASSERRINQPQHF
CDR3nt: TGTGCCAGCAGTGAGAGGCGGATCAATCAGCCCCAGCATTTT

v_gene: TRBV5-7
abundance: -
d_gene: -
j_gene: TRBJ2-7
CDR3aa: CASSQVNHTGSEQYF
CDR3nt: TGTGCCAGCAGCCAAGTCAACCATACAGGGAGCGAGCAGTACTTC

v_gene: TRBV30
abundance: -
d_gene: -
j_gene: TRBJ2-3
CDR3aa: CAWSVGSVGTDTQYF
CDR3nt: TGTGCCTGGAGTGTAGGTTCCGTAGGTACAGATACGCAGTATTTT

v_gene: TRBV5-1
abundance: -
d_gene: TRBD2
j_gene: TRBJ2-3
CDR3aa: CASSQLNLAGGTDTQYF
CDR3nt: TGCGCCAGCAGCCAACTGAATCTAGCGGGGGGCACAGATACGCAGTATTTT

v_gene: TRBV11-2
abundance: -
d_gene: TRBD2
j_gene: TRBJ2-7
CDR3aa: CASSARLAPNYEQYF
CDR3nt: TGTGCCAGCAGCGCCCGACTAGCACCTAACTACGAGCAGTACTTC

v_gene: TRBV7-2
abundance: -
d_gene: -
j_gene: TRBJ1-3
CDR3aa: CASSIYTITGRGNTIYF
CDR3nt: TGTGCCAGCAGCATTTACACCATCACAGGGAGAGGAAACACCATATATTTT

v_gene: TRBV18
abundance: -
d_gene: TRBD1
j_gene: TRBJ1-4
CDR3aa: CASSPPLQGMGKLFF
CDR3nt: TGTGCCAGCTCACCACCGTTACAGGGGATGGGAAAACTGTTTTTT

v_gene: TRBV6-6
abundance: -
d_gene: -
j_gene: TRBJ2-1
CDR3aa: CASSYNEQFF
CDR3nt: TGTGCCAGCAGTTACAATGAGCAGTTCTTC

v_gene: TRBV2
abundance: few
d_gene: TRBD1
j_gene: TRBJ1-5
CDR3aa: CASRSGTGSGNQPQHF
CDR3nt: TGTGCCAGCAGATCCGGGACAGGGTCTGGCAATCAGCCCCAGCATTTT

v_gene: TRBV18
abundance: -
d_gene: -
j_gene: TRBJ2-1
CDR3aa: CASSAGGQIYNEQFF
CDR3nt: TGTGCCAGCTCAGCCGGCGGACAGATATACAATGAGCAGTTCTTC

v_gene: TRBV10-3
abundance: -
d_gene: -
j_gene: TRBJ2-3
CDR3aa: CATSRSGTTSTDTQYF
CDR3nt: TGTGCCACCTCACGGTCCGGGACAACTAGCACAGATACGCAGTATTTT

v_gene: TRBV7-7
abundance: -
d_gene: TRBD2
j_gene: TRBJ2-2
CDR3aa: CASSPGGDGTGELFF
CDR3nt: TGTGCTAGCAGCCCGGGGGGGGATGGCACCGGGGAGCTGTTTTTT

v_gene: TRBV6-5
abundance: -
d_gene: TRBD2
j_gene: TRBJ2-1
CDR3aa: CASSYGGGGSYNEQFF
CDR3nt: TGTGCCAGCAGTTATGGGGGGGGAGGCTCCTACAATGAGCAGTTCTTC

v_gene: TRBV5-4
abundance: -
d_gene: -
j_gene: TRBJ2-7
CDR3aa: CASSPPPTHEQYF
CDR3nt: TGTGCCAGCAGCCCCCCCCCAACGCACGAGCAGTACTTC

v_gene: TRBV18
abundance: -
d_gene: -
j_gene: TRBJ1-6
CDR3aa: CASSPSGRENSPLHF
CDR3nt: TGTGCCAGCTCACCCTCCGGACGGGAGAATTCACCCCTCCACTTT

v_gene: TRBV5-1
abundance: -
d_gene: TRBD1
j_gene: TRBJ1-2
CDR3aa: CASSLRTGDGYGYTF
CDR3nt: TGCGCCAGCAGCTTGCGAACAGGGGACGGCTATGGCTACACCTTC

v_gene: TRBV15
abundance: -
d_gene: TRBD2
j_gene: TRBJ2-5
CDR3aa: CATRGGVQETQYF
CDR3nt: TGTGCCACCAGGGGGGGGGTTCAAGAGACCCAGTACTTC

v_gene: TRBV29-1
abundance: -
d_gene: TRBD1
j_gene: TRBJ1-4
CDR3aa: CSVEDRGLNEKLFF
CDR3nt: TGCAGCGTTGAAGACAGGGGGCTTAATGAAAAACTGTTTTTT

v_gene: TRBV30
abundance: -
d_gene: -
j_gene: TRBJ1-1
CDR3aa: CAWSGTRGTEAFF
CDR3nt: TGTGCCTGGAGTGGGACCAGGGGAACTGAAGCTTTCTTT

v_gene: TRBV23-1
abundance: -
d_gene: -
j_gene: TRBJ2-2
CDR3aa: CASSQPSKGGNTGELFF
CDR3nt: TGCGCCAGCAGTCAACCGTCGAAGGGCGGGAACACCGGGGAGCTGTTTTTT

v_gene: TRBV2
abundance: -
d_gene: -
j_gene: TRBJ2-7
CDR3aa: CASSIQGQLSSYEQYF
CDR3nt: TGTGCCAGCAGTATTCAAGGGCAGCTGAGCTCCTACGAGCAGTACTTC

v_gene: TRBV28
abundance: once
d_gene: TRBD1
j_gene: TRBJ1-4
CDR3aa: CATQGAQAAANEKLFF
CDR3nt: TGTGCCACACAGGGGGCCCAAGCGGCGGCTAATGAAAAACTGTTTTTT

v_gene: TRBV4-1
abundance: -
d_gene: TRBD1
j_gene: TRBJ1-3
CDR3aa: CASSPRELQGAVGNTIYF
CDR3nt: TGCGCCAGCAGCCCCCGTGAGCTACAGGGGGCGGTTGGAAACACCATATATTTT

v_gene: TRBV4-2
abundance: -
d_gene: TRBD2
j_gene: TRBJ2-7
CDR3aa: CASSPGPAGGSYEQYF
CDR3nt: TGTGCCAGCAGCCCGGGTCCGGCGGGGGGATCCTACGAGCAGTACTTC

v_gene: TRBV10-3
abundance: few
d_gene: -
j_gene: TRBJ2-7
CDR3aa: CAIKPAGVYEQYF
CDR3nt: TGTGCCATCAAGCCAGCAGGGGTCTACGAGCAGTACTTC

v_gene: TRBV15
abundance: -
d_gene: -
j_gene: TRBJ2-7
CDR3aa: CATSRGLQVYEQYF
CDR3nt: TGTGCCACCAGCCGGGGACTCCAAGTCTACGAGCAGTACTTC

v_gene: TRBV2
abundance: few
d_gene: TRBD1
j_gene: TRBJ2-7
CDR3aa: CASSKTGGGYYEQYF
CDR3nt: TGTGCCAGCAGTAAGACAGGGGGCGGATACTACGAGCAGTACTTC

v_gene: TRBV29-1
abundance: -
d_gene: TRBD1
j_gene: TRBJ1-1
CDR3aa: CSGGQPNTEAFF
CDR3nt: TGCAGCGGGGGACAGCCGAACACTGAAGCTTTCTTT

v_gene: TRBV7-9
abundance: few
d_gene: -
j_gene: TRBJ1-2
CDR3aa: CASSFQEYGYTF
CDR3nt: TGTGCCAGCAGCTTTCAGGAGTATGGCTACACCTTC

v_gene: TRBV18
abundance: once
d_gene: TRBD1
j_gene: TRBJ1-2
CDR3aa: CASSDRGNYGYTF
CDR3nt: TGTGCCAGCTCAGACAGGGGAAACTATGGCTACACCTTC

v_gene: TRBV19
abundance: -
d_gene: TRBD2
j_gene: TRBJ2-7
CDR3aa: CASSPPGLGLAYEQYF
CDR3nt: TGTGCCAGTAGTCCCCCCGGACTAGGGTTAGCGTACGAGCAGTACTTC

v_gene: TRBV27
abundance: -
d_gene: TRBD1
j_gene: TRBJ2-7
CDR3aa: CASSTYGTGMVEQYF
CDR3nt: TGTGCCAGCAGTACATACGGGACAGGGATGGTCGAGCAGTACTTC

v_gene: TRBV14
abundance: -
d_gene: -
j_gene: TRBJ1-5
CDR3aa: CASSLQGGQPQHF
CDR3nt: TGTGCCAGCAGCCTACAGGGAGGTCAGCCCCAGCATTTT

v_gene: TRBV6-5
abundance: -
d_gene: -
j_gene: TRBJ2-1
CDR3aa: CASKRRGYNEQFF
CDR3nt: TGTGCCAGCAAGCGGAGGGGCTACAATGAGCAGTTCTTC

v_gene: TRBV28
abundance: -
d_gene: -
j_gene: TRBJ1-1
CDR3aa: CASNRPMNTEAFF
CDR3nt: TGTGCCAGCAATCGGCCGATGAACACTGAAGCTTTCTTT

v_gene: TRBV5-6
abundance: -
d_gene: -
j_gene: TRBJ2-1
CDR3aa: CASSSFSGTTYNEQFF
CDR3nt: TGTGCCAGCAGCTCCTTTTCAGGGACAACCTACAATGAGCAGTTCTTC

v_gene: TRBV5-1
abundance: -
d_gene: -
j_gene: TRBJ2-2
CDR3aa: CAGSVVTTANTGELFF
CDR3nt: TGCGCCGGCAGCGTGGTCACAACCGCGAACACCGGGGAGCTGTTTTTT

v_gene: TRBV19
abundance: -
d_gene: TRBD1
j_gene: TRBJ2-5
CDR3aa: CASRGPGTAQETQYF
CDR3nt: TGTGCCAGTAGGGGTCCCGGGACAGCACAAGAGACCCAGTACTTC

v_gene: TRBV4-1
abundance: -
d_gene: TRBD1
j_gene: TRBJ2-1
CDR3aa: CASSQGDRRDNEQFF
CDR3nt: TGCGCCAGCAGCCAAGGGGACAGGCGGGACAATGAGCAGTTCTTC